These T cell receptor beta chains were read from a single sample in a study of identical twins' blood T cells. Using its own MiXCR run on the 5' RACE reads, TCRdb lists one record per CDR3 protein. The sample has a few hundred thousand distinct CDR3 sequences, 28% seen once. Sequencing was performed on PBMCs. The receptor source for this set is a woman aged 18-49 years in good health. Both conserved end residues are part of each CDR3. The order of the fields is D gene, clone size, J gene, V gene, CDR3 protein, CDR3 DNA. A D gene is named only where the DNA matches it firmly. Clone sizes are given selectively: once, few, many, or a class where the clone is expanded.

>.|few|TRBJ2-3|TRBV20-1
CSALDASGTDTQYF
TGCAGTGCTTTAGACGCTAGCGGCACAGATACGCAGTATTTT
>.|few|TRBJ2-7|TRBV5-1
CASSTDYEQYF
TGCGCCAGCAGCACTGATTACGAGCAGTACTTC
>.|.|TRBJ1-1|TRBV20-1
CSASGPPGTEAFF
TGCAGTGCGTCCGGGCCGCCGGGCACTGAAGCTTTCTTT
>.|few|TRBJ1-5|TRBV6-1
CASTERGDQPQHF
TGTGCCAGCACCGAGAGGGGAGATCAGCCCCAGCATTTT
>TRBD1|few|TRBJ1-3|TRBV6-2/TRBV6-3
CASSSAGQGAGNTIYF
TGTGCCAGCAGTTCCGCCGGACAGGGGGCTGGAAACACCATATATTTT
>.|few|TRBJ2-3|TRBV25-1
CASSEYGTDTQYF
TGTGCCAGCAGTGAATATGGCACAGATACGCAGTATTTT
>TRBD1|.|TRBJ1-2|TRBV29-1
CSADGQDYGYTF
TGCAGCGCTGACGGACAGGATTATGGCTACACCTTC
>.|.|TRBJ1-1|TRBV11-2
CASSLVRVEGQRMNTEAFF
TGTGCCAGCAGCTTAGTGAGAGTAGAGGGTCAACGGATGAACACTGAAGCTTTCTTT
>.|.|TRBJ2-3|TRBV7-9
CASSFLPDTQYF
TGTGCCAGCAGCTTTCTTCCAGATACGCAGTATTTT
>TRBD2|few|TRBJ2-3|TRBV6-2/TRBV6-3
CASALAGGITDTQYF
TGTGCCAGCGCTCTTGCGGGAGGGATCACAGATACGCAGTATTTT
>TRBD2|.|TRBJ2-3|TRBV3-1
CASSFSGGARDTQYF
TGTGCCAGCAGCTTTAGCGGGGGGGCAAGAGATACGCAGTATTTT
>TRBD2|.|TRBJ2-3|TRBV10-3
CAIKALADKDTQYF
TGTGCCATCAAGGCACTAGCGGATAAGGATACGCAGTATTTT
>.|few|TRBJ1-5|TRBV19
CASSDLNQPQHF
TGTGCCAGTAGTGACCTCAATCAGCCCCAGCATTTT
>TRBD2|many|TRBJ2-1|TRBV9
CASSVYSGGAYNEQFF
TGTGCCAGCAGCGTATATAGCGGGGGGGCGTACAATGAGCAGTTCTTC
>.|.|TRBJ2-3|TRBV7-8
CASSSSLSTDTQYF
TGTGCCAGCAGCTCAAGCCTCAGCACAGATACGCAGTATTTT
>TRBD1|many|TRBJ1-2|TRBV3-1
CASSQPGTDNYGYTF
TGTGCCAGCAGCCAGCCCGGGACAGACAACTATGGCTACACCTTC
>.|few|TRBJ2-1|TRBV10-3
CAISQQGNEQFF
TGTGCCATCAGTCAACAGGGTAATGAGCAGTTCTTC
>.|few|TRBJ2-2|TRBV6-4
CASSDKNTGELFF
TGTGCCAGCAGTGACAAAAACACCGGGGAGCTGTTTTTT
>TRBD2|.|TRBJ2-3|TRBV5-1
CASSLVPRLAGGLTDTQYF
TGCGCCAGCAGCTTGGTCCCGAGGCTAGCGGGAGGGCTCACAGATACGCAGTATTTT
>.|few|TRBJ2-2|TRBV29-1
CSVEDRRNTGELFF
TGCAGCGTTGAAGACAGGAGGAACACCGGGGAGCTGTTTTTT
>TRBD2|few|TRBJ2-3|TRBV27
CASSLSTSGVDTQYF
TGTGCCAGCAGTTTATCGACTAGCGGGGTAGATACGCAGTATTTT
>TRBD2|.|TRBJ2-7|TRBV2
CASSERTSRYEQYF
TGTGCCAGCAGTGAAAGGACTAGCCGGTACGAGCAGTACTTC
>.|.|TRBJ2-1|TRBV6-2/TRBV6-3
CASTRRDNEQFF
TGTGCCAGCACCCGACGGGACAATGAGCAGTTCTTC
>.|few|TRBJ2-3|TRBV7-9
CASSLLGGGRDTQYF
TGTGCCAGCAGCTTACTAGGAGGGGGCAGAGATACGCAGTATTTT
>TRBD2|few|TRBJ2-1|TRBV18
CASSPHSGGAGEQFF
TGTGCCAGCTCGCCTCATAGCGGGGGGGCTGGTGAGCAGTTCTTC
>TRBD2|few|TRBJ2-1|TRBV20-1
CSARDAQGSAGGRYNEQFF
TGCAGTGCTAGAGATGCCCAGGGTTCAGCGGGGGGACGCTACAATGAGCAGTTCTTC